The 21 T cell receptor beta chains below were found in one sample sequenced in a study of T cell responses to AZD1222 COVID-19 vaccine. Produced via immunoSEQ multiplex PCR; TCRdb's table is partial and in-frame only. The sample contains about 170,000 clones, 90% to 95% of which appear only once. The sample consisted of peripheral blood, taken on day 0 of AZD1222 vaccination. The receptor set was obtained from an adult in good health.

The chain couples TRBV18 to TRBJ2-2, with 9 positions matching TRBD1. CDR1 KGHSH and CDR2 LQKENI come from the germline V gene. V was clipped by 4 bases and J by 2 bases; unmatched bases: 2. The CDR3 is 15 amino acids. DNA of the CDR3: TGTGCCAGCTCACGGGGACAGGGAAACACCGGGGAGCTGTTTTTT. This gives the protein CASSRGQGNTGELFF.

V is TRBV7-8 and J is TRBJ1-2; 8 nucleotides match TRBD1. The V gene's germline CDR1 is SGHVS and CDR2 FQNEAQ. This CDR3 region has 16 residues. Germline trimming cut 3 bases from V and 5 bases from J; bases unmatched to any gene: 11. The CDR3 here is CASSFAREDRVYGYTF. CDR3 in DNA: TGTGCCAGCAGCTTTGCGAGAGAGGACAGGGTATATGGCTACACCTTC.

V is TRBV7-9 and J is TRBJ1-2; D possibly corresponds to TRBD1 (6 bases). The V end lost 7 bases, the J end lost 3 bases, and 24 bases lay between the germline ends. This CDR3 is built from 17 residues. CDR1 is SEHNR, CDR2 FQNEAQ, per germline (reference sequence). CDR3 sequence: CASTSPQAGARHYGYTF. The CDR3 DNA sequence: TGTGCCAGCACCTCACCCCAAGCAGGGGCGCGGCACTATGGCTACACCTTC.

The rearrangement links TRBV29-1 to TRBJ1-1; D may be TRBD1 (6 bases). The CDR3 covers 14 residues. The V gene lost 8 bases and the J gene lost 0 bases, with 16 bases spanning the gap. The V gene's germline CDR1 is SQVTM and CDR2 ANQGSEA. The CDR3, as DNA: TGCAGCTACCGATGGGGGCGGATGAACACTGAAGCTTTCTTT. It encodes CSYRWGRMNTEAFF.

V usage is TRBV6-5 and J usage is TRBJ2-5, with 9 bases fitting TRBD2. V gave up 7 bases and J gave up 3 bases; unmatched junction bases: 3. This CDR3 is 13 amino acids long. Germline V gene data show CDR1 as MNHEY and CDR2 as SVGAGI. The CDR3 loop is CASNLAGEETQYF. The DNA of the CDR3 is TGTGCCAGCAATTTAGCGGGAGAAGAGACCCAGTACTTC.

The gene calls are TRBV4-1 and TRBJ2-2, with a weak D call TRBD1 (6 bases). CDR3 length: 20 amino acids. The germline V gene encodes CDR1 MGHRA and CDR2 YSYEKL. V was clipped by 1 base and J by 2 bases, with 23 bases between them. CDR3 bases: TGCGCCAGCAGCCAAGGCCTTCCGTCCAGACAGGCTATAAACACCGGGGAGCTGTTTTTT. Translation: CASSQGLPSRQAINTGELFF.

The rearrangement uses TRBV29-1 and TRBJ1-2; unclear D gene. The CDR3 is 12 residues long. Germline V gene sequence: CDR1 SQVTM, CDR2 ANQGSEA. Trimming took 0 bases from V and 6 from J, leaving 8 bases between them. Here the CDR3 DNA reads TGCAGCGTTGAAGATTCCGGAAATGGCTACACCTTC. It codes for CSVEDSGNGYTF.

V and J are TRBV7-8 and TRBJ1-1; D might be TRBD1 (5 bases). The germline V gene encodes CDR1 SGHVS and CDR2 FQNEAQ. Trimming stripped 4 bases from V and 4 bases from J, with 10 bases between. The CDR3 has 13 residues. CDR3 sequence reads: CASSWRQSTEAFF. The CDR3 nucleotides are TGTGCCAGCAGCTGGCGACAGTCCACTGAAGCTTTCTTT.

In this sample, this clone turned up once. The junction and the germline gene differ at one end; a read error may be behind it. CDR3 sequence: CASGGARLF. The CDR3 bases are TGTGCCAGCGGGGGGGCTCGGCTCTTT. This sequence joins TRBV19 and TRBJ1-1; D might be TRBD1 (6 bases). CDR1 and CDR2 (germline): LNHDA, SQIVND (reference sequence). The CDR3 totals 9 residues.

This clone was recorded a few times. V and J are TRBV15 and TRBJ2-5, with a tentative D call TRBD1 (6 bases). Germline lookup yields CDR1 LNHNV and CDR2 YYDKDF (reference sequence). The CDR3 consists of 16 residues. V was trimmed by 2 bases and J by 5 bases, leaving 18 bases between them. The CDR3 DNA reads as TGTGCCACCAGCAGACTTTTCAGGGGAAATACGGAGACCCAGTACTTC. Its protein product is CATSRLFRGNTETQYF.

The CDR3 nucleotides are TGTGCCAGCAGCTCGGGACTTCAAACCTACGAGCAGTACTTC. Protein product: CASSSGLQTYEQYF. V and J are TRBV27 and TRBJ2-7; the D gene is possibly TRBD2 (6 bases). The V gene's germline CDR1 is MNHEY and CDR2 SMNVEV (reference sequence). Trimming stripped 6 bases from V and 2 bases from J, with 14 bases between. The CDR3 is 14 residues long.

V usage is TRBV5-1 and J usage is TRBJ2-1; D uncertain. CDR1 is SGHRS and CDR2 is YFSETQ in the germline V gene. Trimming left V 1 base short and J 0 bases short, with 14 bases between. The CDR3 loop spans 17 amino acids. CDR3 sequence: CASSLPSGPPSYNEQFF. The CDR3 nucleotides are TGCGCCAGCAGCTTGCCCTCTGGTCCCCCCTCCTACAATGAGCAGTTCTTC. The full variable domain, its missing parts supplied by reference TRBV5-1 and TRBJ2-1, is KAGVTQTPRYLIKTRGQQVTLSCSPISGHRSVSWYQQTPGQGLQFLFEYFSETQRNKGNFPGRFSGRQFSNSRSEMNVSTLELGDSALYLCASSLPSGPPSYNEQFFGPGTRLTVL.

The chain employs TRBV12-3 or TRBV12-4 and TRBJ1-2; possibly TRBD1 for D (6 bases). This CDR3 has 13 residues. Trimming took 6 bases from V and 0 from J, leaving 8 bases between them. The CDR3 region has the DNA TGTGCCAGCAGCCGACAGGCTAACTATGGCTACACCTTC. Protein sequence: CASSRQANYGYTF.

Turning to this clone: An end of the junction does not agree with germline; a read error may underlie this. The V gene is TRBV3-1 (or the pseudogene TRBV3-2), the J gene TRBJ2-5; perhaps TRBD1 as D (6 bases). The CDR3 spans 15 residues. Germline-derived CDR1 and CDR2 are LGHDT and YNNKEL (reference sequence). CDR3 loop: CASSQEGGRGSFRHF. The CDR3 DNA is TGTGCCAGCAGCCAAGAAGGGGGTAGGGGGTCCTTTCGGCACTTC.

V is TRBV3-1 (or the pseudogene TRBV3-2) and J is TRBJ1-5; TRBD1 is a possible D gene (5 bases). Trimming left V 1 base short and J 0 bases short, with 7 bases between. Germline V lookup: CDR1 LGHDT, CDR2 YNNKEL (reference sequence). This CDR3 contains 15 residues. The DNA of the CDR3 is TGTGCCAGCAGCCAAGGGGGACTTAGCAATCAGCCCCAGCATTTT. This encodes CASSQGGLSNQPQHF.

This clone occurred a few times. The chain uses TRBV5-1 and TRBJ2-2; D call uncertain. The CDR3 contains 12 residues. The V gene lost 4 bases and the J gene lost 2 bases, with 3 bases spanning the gap. The germline V gene has CDR1 SGHRS and CDR2 YFSETQ. The CDR3 region is CASSPNTGELFF. CDR3 sequence (DNA): TGCGCCAGCAGCCCTAACACCGGGGAGCTGTTTTTT.

The chain combines TRBV28 with TRBJ2-3, with 8 bases lining up with TRBD2. The CDR3 covers 14 residues. J was trimmed by 3 bases and V by 5 bases; bases with no gene match: 4. Looked up from germline, CDR1 is MDHEN and CDR2 is SYDVKM. This CDR3 is CASSTSGTTDTQYF. CDR3 DNA sequence: TGTGCCAGCAGTACTAGCGGAACGACAGATACGCAGTATTTT.

This sequence joins TRBV18 and TRBJ2-7; 9 positions agree with TRBD1. The germline gives CDR1 KGHSH, CDR2 LQKENI. The CDR3 is 15 residues long. The trim removed 4 bases at V and 4 bases at J, leaving 8 bases unmatched. CDR3: CASSHPGTGIYEQYF. For the CDR3, the DNA is TGTGCCAGCTCACATCCCGGGACAGGGATTTACGAGCAGTACTTC.

The rearrangement links TRBV18 to TRBJ1-6, with D possibly TRBD1 on 5 matching bases. Germline V gene sequence: CDR1 KGHSH, CDR2 LQKENI. The CDR3 extends over 15 amino acids. V was shortened by 2 bases and J by 10 bases, with 15 bases between the two germline ends. CDR3 bases: TGTGCCAGCTCACCAGGTAAAGGGGAAAAGTCACCCCTCCACTTT. It translates to CASSPGKGEKSPLHF.

V gene TRBV3-1 (or the pseudogene TRBV3-2) combines with J gene TRBJ1-4, with D tentatively TRBD1 (5 bases). Deletions cut 1 base from V and 7 bases from J, with 13 bases between. Germline CDR1 and CDR2: LGHDT and YNNKEL (reference sequence). The CDR3 sequence is 15 residues long. This CDR3 reads CASSQAAGWVEKLFF. For the CDR3, the DNA is TGTGCCAGCAGCCAAGCGGCAGGGTGGGTTGAAAAACTGTTTTTT.

J is TRBJ2-1 and V is TRBV4-1; TRBD1 is a possible D gene (5 bases). Trimming took off 4 bases at V and 3 bases at J, with 10 bases between the two ends. CDR1 and CDR2 from the germline V gene are MGHRA and YSYEKL. The CDR3 sequence is 14 residues long. The CDR3: CASSLNTGYNEQFF. The CDR3 DNA sequence: TGCGCCAGCAGCCTGAATACAGGCTACAATGAGCAGTTCTTC.